The 14 T cell receptor beta chains listed next were all sequenced from one sample in a study of T cell changes during pregnancy in multiple sclerosis (dated by TCRdb to about 2019). To prepare the library, the immunoSEQ multiplex PCR assay was applied. Not all clones reach the TCRdb copy of this immuneACCESS table, which keeps in-frame sequences only. Checked studies attribute under half of the gap to unresolved V genes and leave the rest unexplained. The sample profile shows 50,000 to 70,000 clones; 93% of them were found once. Clones ranked in the top ten supply approximately 1.8% of the sample. Sample: peripheral blood, taken after pregnancy. These receptors came from a female donor with multiple sclerosis, enrolled in a pregnancy study.

The gene calls are TRBV7-9 and TRBJ2-3; 8 bases fit TRBD2. The CDR3 consists of 16 residues. Looked up from germline, CDR1 is SEHNR and CDR2 is FQNEAQ (reference sequence). The V gene end was trimmed by 1 base and the J gene end by 5 bases; junction bases not matched to a gene: 8. CDR3 sequence (DNA): TGTGCCAGCAGCTTAGGAGCGGGAGTTGGGGGAGATACGCAGTATTTT. It encodes CASSLGAGVGGDTQYF.

This clone turned up a few times. The chain links TRBV7-6 to TRBJ2-1; 7 nucleotides align to TRBD2. The junction had 10 bases not matched to a gene; V was cut back by 5 bases and J by 6 bases. Germline CDR1 and CDR2: SGHVS and FNYEAQ. The CDR3 is 15 amino acids. CDR3: CASSPRLAARNEQFF. CDR3 nucleotide sequence: TGTGCCAGCAGCCCAAGGCTAGCGGCCCGCAATGAGCAGTTCTTC.

The gene calls are TRBV14 and TRBJ2-1; TRBD2 might be the D (5 bases). CDR1 and CDR2 (germline): SGHDN, FVKESK. This CDR3 is 14 amino acids long. Trimming cost V 4 bases and J 3 bases, with 10 bases left between them. CDR3: CASSPNRGYNEQFF. Written as DNA, the CDR3 is TGTGCCAGCAGCCCCAACCGGGGCTACAATGAGCAGTTCTTC.

This clone was observed once. The rearrangement uses TRBV7-3 and TRBJ2-1, with D possibly being TRBD1 (6 bases). This CDR3 is 15 amino acids long. The ends were cut back, 3 bases at V and 4 bases at J, with 13 bases in the middle. Germline V gene data show CDR1 as SGHTA and CDR2 as FQGTGA. DNA of the CDR3: TGTGCCAGCAGCTTTAAAGGGGGAGATTACAATGAGCAGTTCTTC. Protein product: CASSFKGGDYNEQFF. The full variable domain, in which reference TRBV7-3 and TRBJ2-1 provide the parts outside the CDR3, is GAGVSQTPSNKVTEKGKYVELRCDPISGHTALYWYRQSLGQGPEFLIYFQGTGAADDSGLPNDRFFAVRPEGSVSTLKIQRTERGDSAVYLCASSFKGGDYNEQFFGPGTRLTVL.

This chain links TRBV5-1 with TRBJ2-3, with 8 bases that match TRBD1. Per the germline V gene, CDR1 is SGHRS and CDR2 is YFSETQ. V was clipped by 3 bases and J by 3 bases; unmatched bases: 9. The CDR3 sequence is 16 residues long. CDR3 nucleotide sequence: TGCGCCAGCAGCTCGACCGGACAGGGTCGGACAGATACGCAGTATTTT. Protein sequence: CASSSTGQGRTDTQYF.

The chain carries TRBV7-9 and TRBJ1-5, with TRBD1 identical over 9 bases. The V gene's germline CDR1 is SEHNR and CDR2 FQNEAQ (reference sequence). Losses at the gene ends were 5 bases for V and 3 bases for J; bases not matched to a gene: 14. The CDR3 contains 18 residues. The CDR3 coding sequence is TGTGCCAGCAGCCCTGCCGGGACAGGGAATTGGGCCAATCAGCCCCAGCATTTT. Translated: CASSPAGTGNWANQPQHF.

The chain couples TRBV7-9 to TRBJ2-1; the D is unclear. This CDR3 spans 13 amino acids. Trimming shortened V by 3 bases and J by 5 bases, and 8 bases separated the two germline ends. Germline V gives CDR1 SEHNR, CDR2 FQNEAQ (reference sequence). CDR3 nucleotides: TGTGCCAGCAGCTTCGCGCCAAACAATGAGCAGTTCTTC. Amino acids: CASSFAPNNEQFF.

This clone is a singleton in its sample. Here the CDR3 reads CASSASSGTPFF. CDR3 DNA: TGTGCCAGCAGCGCTTCTAGCGGGACCCCGTTCTTC. The chain employs TRBV7-2 and TRBJ2-1; 9 bases line up with TRBD2. Germline V gene data show CDR1 as SGHTA and CDR2 as FQGNSA. After removal of 5 bases from V and 15 bases from J, the junction contained 8 bases not matched to a gene. This CDR3 is 12 amino acids long.

The rearrangement uses TRBV4-2 and TRBJ1-2; TRBD1 aligns across 8 bases. After removal of 0 bases from V and 2 bases from J, the junction contained 2 bases not matched to a gene. The CDR3 length is 15 residues. Germline V gene lookup returns CDR1 LGHNA and CDR2 YNFKEQ. In nucleotides, the CDR3 is TGTGCCAGCAGCCAAGACAGGGACAGGAACTATGGCTACACCTTC. This sequence encodes CASSQDRDRNYGYTF.

This clone was detected only once. This chain connects TRBV6-6 to TRBJ2-7; 7 bases line up with TRBD1. V dropped 6 bases and J dropped 5; count of bases not matched to a gene: 13. This CDR3 comprises 15 residues. Germline CDR1 MNHNY, CDR2 SVGAGI (reference sequence). The CDR3, as DNA: TGTGCCAGCAGCTCAGCCCAGGGGGATCGGGACGAGCAGTACTTC. Its translation: CASSSAQGDRDEQYF.

The CDR3 DNA sequence: TGTGCCAGCAGTCCCAGGATTTACAATGAGCAGTTCTTC. This codes for CASSPRIYNEQFF. This chain connects TRBV6-5 to TRBJ2-1; D not certain. This CDR3 region has 13 residues. Trimming left V 5 bases short and J 4 bases short, with 9 bases between. Germline lookup yields CDR1 MNHEY and CDR2 SVGAGI.

CDR3 coding DNA: TGCGCCAGCAGCCAAATACTAGCGGGAACGACAGATACGCAGTATTTT. Encoded protein: CASSQILAGTTDTQYF. V gene TRBV4-3 combines with J gene TRBJ2-3, with 10 bases identical to TRBD2. V lost 2 bases, J lost 3 bases, and 5 bases stayed unmatched. Germline assignment: CDR1 LGHNA and CDR2 YSLEER. The CDR3 has 16 amino acids.

The V gene is TRBV10-2, the J gene TRBJ2-7; 8 bases line up with TRBD2. Germline V gives CDR1 WSHSY, CDR2 SAAADI. Losses at the gene ends were 5 bases for V and 1 base for J; bases not matched to a gene: 13. This CDR3 is 17 amino acids long. The CDR3: CASSNGLAGFRSYEQYF. The CDR3 nucleotides are TGCGCCAGCAGTAATGGGCTAGCGGGTTTCAGGTCCTACGAGCAGTACTTC.

The chain uses TRBV7-2 and TRBJ2-1, with 8 bases identical to TRBD1. The CDR3 is 15 amino acids. V lost 5 bases and J lost 4; bases outside the gene matches: 7. CDR1 is SGHTA and CDR2 is FQGNSA in the germline V gene. CDR3 amino acids: CASSRDRGIYNEQFF. DNA of the CDR3: TGTGCCAGCAGCCGAGACAGGGGAATTTACAATGAGCAGTTCTTC.